The next 4 T cell receptor beta chains were all read from a single sample in a study of blood T cell repertoires in COVID-19. Assay: immunoSEQ multiplex PCR; the TCRdb copy retains only in-frame clones and omits some. The sample carries 61,000 or so clones, 85% to 90% recorded once. The sequenced sample was peripheral blood. Receptors originate from a woman in her forties or fifties with active or convalescent COVID-19.

V is TRBV2 and J is TRBJ1-1; possible D gene TRBD1, 6 bases. The CDR3 is 14 amino acids. Germline CDR1 is SNHLY and CDR2 is FYNNEI. Trimming took off 5 bases at V and 5 bases at J, with 15 bases between the two ends. The CDR3 DNA sequence: TGTGCCAGCAGTCAAGGGGGGGGAAGGACTGAAGCTTTCTTT. Amino acid sequence: CASSQGGGRTEAFF.

The chain recombines TRBV9 with TRBJ1-4, with a weak D call TRBD1 (5 bases). CDR1 and CDR2 from the germline V gene are SGDLS and YYNGEE. This CDR3 contains 15 residues. Trimming took off 0 bases at V and 0 bases at J, with 6 bases between the two ends. CDR3 DNA sequence: TGTGCCAGCAGCGTAGCACAGGCAACTAATGAAAAACTGTTTTTT. Amino acids: CASSVAQATNEKLFF.

The V call is TRBV7-3, the J call TRBJ2-1; 10 bases match TRBD2. Per the germline V gene, CDR1 is SGHTA and CDR2 is FQGTGA. With V trimmed by 1 base and J by 8 bases, 14 bases remained unmatched. CDR3 length: 18 residues. The CDR3 DNA reads TGTGCCAGCAGCTTAAAAACCGGGACTAGCGACCCGAGGGATGAGCAGTTCTTC. Translating gives CASSLKTGTSDPRDEQFF. Full variable domain (outside the CDR3, taken from reference TRBV7-3 and TRBJ2-1): GAGVSQTPSNKVTEKGKYVELRCDPISGHTALYWYRQSLGQGPEFLIYFQGTGAADDSGLPNDRFFAVRPEGSVSTLKIQRTERGDSAVYLCASSLKTGTSDPRDEQFFGPGTRLTVL.

The chain employs TRBV2 and TRBJ2-7; tentatively, D is TRBD1 (5 bases). V shed 6 bases and J shed 1 base, with 10 bases lying between them. The germline CDR1 and CDR2 sequences are SNHLY and FYNNEI. The CDR3 is made up of 13 amino acids. The CDR3 protein is CASSQGFSYEQYF. The CDR3 DNA reads as TGTGCCAGCAGCCAGGGCTTTTCCTACGAGCAGTACTTC. Full variable domain (outside the CDR3, taken from reference TRBV2 and TRBJ2-7): EPEVTQTPSHQVTQMGQEVILRCVPISNHLYFYWYRQILGQKVEFLVSFYNNEISEKSEIFDDQFSVERPDGSNFTLKIRSTKLEDSAMYFCASSQGFSYEQYFGPGTRLTVT.